The 20 T cell receptor beta chains below come from one sample, sequenced in a study of PD-1 blockade in mismatch repair-deficient tumors (TCRdb year 2017). The library was made by the immunoSEQ multiplex PCR assay. Held by TCRdb, this immuneACCESS table contains in-frame sequences only and omits some clones. Under half of the omission traces to an unresolved V gene where checked; the cause of the rest is unknown. The sample table shows around 51,000 clones, and 81% are seen once. Of the sample, 6.5% to 9% is held by the ten largest clones. The sample in question was peripheral blood, obtained more than 19 weeks after starting pembrolizumab. These receptors were collected from an adult with mismatch repair-deficient cancer.

This chain uses TRBV7-3 with TRBJ2-1; either TRBD1 or TRBD2 may supply D (5 bases each). Germline V gene lookup returns CDR1 SGHTA and CDR2 FQGTGA. The CDR3 is 15 amino acids. V shed 6 bases and J shed 6 bases, with 18 bases lying between them. This CDR3 reads CASSMRTGARNEQFF. CDR3 DNA: TGTGCCAGCAGTATGCGGACCGGGGCCCGCAATGAGCAGTTCTTC.

The rearrangement joins TRBV2 to TRBJ2-7, with unresolved D. The V gene lost 1 base and the J gene lost 5 bases, with 12 bases spanning the gap. The CDR3 totals 14 residues. Germline V lookup: CDR1 SNHLY, CDR2 FYNNEI. CDR3 DNA sequence: TGTGCCAGCAGTGAAGAAATAGGCTTCGACGAGCAGTACTTC. It is translated as CASSEEIGFDEQYF.

V usage is TRBV6-6 and J usage is TRBJ2-1; possible D gene TRBD1, 6 bases. V lost 2 bases to trimming and J lost 5 bases, with 16 bases between them. Germline V gene sequence: CDR1 MNHNY, CDR2 SVGAGI (reference sequence). The CDR3 is made up of 16 amino acids. The CDR3 DNA is TGTGCCAGCAGTTACGGGCCCAGACAGGAGAACAATGAGCAGTTCTTC. Translated: CASSYGPRQENNEQFF.

V and J are TRBV11-3 and TRBJ1-1; D is ambiguous. Germline CDR1 reads SGHNT; CDR2 reads YENEEA. This CDR3 contains 14 residues. V was pared by 5 bases and J by 3 bases, with 13 bases between. The CDR3 nucleotides read TGTGCCAGCAGCCTTCCGGGAGAGGACACTGAAGCTTTCTTT. Its protein product is CASSLPGEDTEAFF.

V gene TRBV18 combines with J gene TRBJ1-4; D ambiguous. Germline V gives CDR1 KGHSH, CDR2 LQKENI. With 10 bases removed from V and 2 bases from J, the gap between germline ends came to 17 bases. The CDR3 is made up of 15 amino acids. DNA of the CDR3: TGTGCCACCCGGGGTTCAGTGGGCACTAATGAAAAACTGTTTTTT. Encoded protein: CATRGSVGTNEKLFF. Complete variable domain (other parts from reference TRBV18 and TRBJ1-4): NAGVMQNPRHLVRRRGQEARLRCSPMKGHSHVYWYRQLPEEGLKFMVYLQKENIIDESGMPKERFSAEFPKEGPSILRIQQVVRGDSAAYFCATRGSVGTNEKLFFGSGTQLSVL.

The chain carries TRBV9 and TRBJ2-1, with D maybe TRBD2 (6 bases). This CDR3 comprises 14 residues. With 4 bases removed from V and 7 bases from J, the gap between germline ends came to 15 bases. In germline, CDR1 is SGDLS, CDR2 YYNGEE. CDR3: CASSSAGSLNEQFF. The CDR3 nucleotides are TGTGCCAGCAGCTCTGCGGGGAGTTTGAATGAGCAGTTCTTC.

About this clone: An end of the junction differs from the germline gene, which may be a read error. The chain employs TRBV7-7 and TRBJ1-2; D not certain. Germline lookup yields CDR1 SSHAT and CDR2 FNYEAQ (reference sequence). The CDR3 is made up of 11 amino acids. CDR3 sequence: CASSFRGGYTF. The DNA for the CDR3 is TGTGCTAGCAGCTTTCGAGGTGGCTACACCTTC.

CDR3 region: CASSPSGTMNTEAFF. CDR3 in DNA: TGTGCCAGCTCACCATCCGGGACAATGAACACTGAAGCTTTCTTT. The chain uses TRBV18 and TRBJ1-1; weak D call: TRBD1 (6 bases). CDR1 is KGHSH, CDR2 LQKENI, per germline. V lost 2 bases, J lost 0 bases, and 10 bases lay in between. The CDR3 is made up of 15 amino acids.

This chain connects TRBV7-8 to TRBJ2-5, with 9 bases matching TRBD1. The germline V gene has CDR1 SGHVS and CDR2 FQNEAQ. Trimming took 1 base from V and 9 from J; bases not matched to a gene: 12. This CDR3 has 16 amino acids. The CDR3 nucleotides are TGTGCCAGCAGCTTAGTCTTCCGGGACAGGGCCCCGGCCCAGTACTTC. Its protein is CASSLVFRDRAPAQYF.

CDR3 coding DNA: TGTGCCATCAGTGAGGGGGGAAACACTGAAGCTTTCTTT. This encodes CAISEGGNTEAFF. The chain combines TRBV10-3 with TRBJ1-1; the D gene is possibly TRBD1 (5 bases). V was pared by 2 bases and J by 2 bases, with 6 bases between. The germline V gene has CDR1 ENHRY and CDR2 SYGVKD. There are 13 residues in the CDR3.

The DNA of the CDR3 is TGTGCCTGGAGTGTAGGGAGTCGAAATGAGCAGTTCTTC. Its translation: CAWSVGSRNEQFF. The rearrangement uses TRBV30 and TRBJ2-1; perhaps TRBD2 as D (5 bases). CDR3 size: 13 residues. Germline CDR1 is GTSNPN and CDR2 is SVGIG (reference sequence). The V end was cut by 0 bases, the J end by 7 bases, with 10 bases between. The full variable domain, its missing parts supplied by reference TRBV30 and TRBJ2-1, is SQTIHQWPATLVQPVGSPLSLECTVEGTSNPNLYWYRQAAGRGLQLLFYSVGIGQISSEVPQNLSASRPQDRQFILSSKKLLLSDSGFYLCAWSVGSRNEQFFGPGTRLTVL.

The chain is built from TRBV18 and TRBJ1-1; D gene uncertain. Germline CDR1 reads KGHSH; CDR2 reads LQKENI. Trimming removed 4 bases at V and 5 bases at J, with 14 bases between. CDR3 length: 14 residues. In DNA form, the CDR3 reads TGTGCCAGCTCACAATCTCGGGGAAAGACTGAAGCTTTCTTT. It codes for CASSQSRGKTEAFF. The entire variable domain, with the rest obtained from reference TRBV18 and TRBJ1-1, is as follows: NAGVMQNPRHLVRRRGQEARLRCSPMKGHSHVYWYRQLPEEGLKFMVYLQKENIIDESGMPKERFSAEFPKEGPSILRIQQVVRGDSAAYFCASSQSRGKTEAFFGQGTRLTVV.

The V call is TRBV6-5, the J call TRBJ1-5; 7 bases match TRBD1. Germline CDR1 and CDR2: MNHEY and SVGAGI. This CDR3 is built from 15 residues. V lost 6 bases, J lost 6 bases, and 11 bases stayed unmatched. In DNA form, the CDR3 reads TGTGCCAGCAGCCTTACAGGGGAGCTGGGTCAGCCCCAGCATTTT. Amino acid sequence: CASSLTGELGQPQHF.

The rearrangement links TRBV13 to TRBJ2-3; TRBD2 agrees at 9 bases. Trimming at V came to 6 bases and at J to 2 bases, leaving 12 bases not matched to a gene. This CDR3 region has 17 residues. Germline CDR1 is PRHDT and CDR2 is FYEKMQ (reference sequence). The CDR3 sequence is CASSSIIAGEFTDTQYF. For the CDR3, the DNA is TGTGCCAGCAGTAGTATTATAGCGGGAGAATTCACAGATACGCAGTATTTT.

The CDR3 DNA reads TGTGCCAGCAGTTACTCGATGAGCGGGAGCACAGATACGCAGTATTTT. This codes for CASSYSMSGSTDTQYF. V usage is TRBV6-6 and J usage is TRBJ2-3, with D possibly being TRBD2 (6 bases). The CDR3 runs to 16 residues. V was pared by 0 bases and J by 0 bases, with 10 bases between. Germline V gene lookup returns CDR1 MNHNY and CDR2 SVGAGI (reference sequence).

The rearrangement uses TRBV27 and TRBJ1-5; D may be TRBD1 (5 bases). Germline CDR1 MNHEY, CDR2 SMNVEV (reference sequence). V lost 4 bases and J lost 4, with 14 bases in between. This CDR3 spans 15 amino acids. The CDR3 here is CASSSTRGGNQPQHF. As DNA, the CDR3 is TGTGCCAGCAGTTCGACCCGGGGCGGGAATCAGCCCCAGCATTTT.

The count of this clone is one. The V call is TRBV18, the J call TRBJ2-7, with TRBD2 matching over 11 bases. Germline loops: CDR1 KGHSH, CDR2 LQKENI. This CDR3 spans 15 amino acids. V shed 6 bases and J 6 bases; nucleotides not matched to a gene: 10. This CDR3 is CASSQTSGGGGEQYF. CDR3 nucleotide sequence: TGTGCCAGCTCCCAAACTAGCGGGGGAGGTGGCGAGCAGTACTTC.

The chain carries TRBV19 and TRBJ2-7; D is perhaps TRBD2 (6 bases). The germline gives CDR1 LNHDA, CDR2 SQIVND (reference sequence). The CDR3 consists of 14 residues. Trimming stripped 1 base from V and 2 bases from J, with 9 bases between. The CDR3 nucleotides read TGTGCCAGTAGTATAGGTGGGAGGACCTACGAGCAGTACTTC. Translation: CASSIGGRTYEQYF.

The chain carries TRBV7-9 and TRBJ1-2; D remains ambiguous. Germline CDR1 reads SEHNR; CDR2 reads FQNEAQ (reference sequence). The CDR3 sequence is 12 residues long. Trimming cost V 1 base and J 5 bases, with 5 bases left between them. The CDR3 region is CASSLDGYGYTF. CDR3 DNA: TGTGCCAGCAGCTTAGACGGTTATGGCTACACCTTC.

V gene TRBV7-9 combines with J gene TRBJ1-1; weak D call: TRBD1 (6 bases). CDR3 length: 14 residues. V lost 5 bases and J lost 2, with 12 bases in between. Germline V gene lookup returns CDR1 SEHNR and CDR2 FQNEAQ (reference sequence). The CDR3 DNA reads as TGTGCCAGCAGCCCCTGGACAGCCAACACTGAAGCTTTCTTT. Its protein is CASSPWTANTEAFF.